This T cell receptor beta chain was sequenced for a study of shared clonotypes between healthy human individuals (dated by TCRdb to the early 2020s). Study-wide context: Three men and two women, aged 18 to 49 years, made up the cohort. To estimate repertoire size and how much clonotype sharing occurs between individuals, the study deeply sequenced the blood TCR repertoires of several healthy adults. Different laboratories and diverse techniques were used to prepare libraries and sequence TCR repertoires, to increase sequencing depth and limit assay-specific biases. Leukapheresis yielded between about 0.85 and 10 billion PBMCs per donor.

V is reduced by 4 bases and J by 1 base, leaving a spacing of 17 bases between them. CDR1 and CDR2, looked up from the germline V gene (reference sequence), are SEHNR and FQNEAQ. The CDR3 runs 16 amino acids, cysteine and phenylalanine included. The retained sequence is limited to the CDR3, 48 bases, with the frame set at the first base. Using the deep immunoSEQ assay, multiplex PCR amplified TCR CDR3 regions from genomic DNA. Extracted genomic DNA from each cell subset was distributed evenly across all wells of several immunoSEQ 96-well plates, and each plate was treated as a replicate. For unsorted PBMC, approximately 0.3 ug genomic DNA, equal to 30,000 or so T cell genomes, was loaded into each replicate PCR. Unsorted PBMC genomic DNA was sequenced across ten immunoSEQ deep assay plates. The purified libraries were quantified using a Qubit 3.0 fluorometer, sized with a Bioanalyzer 2100, and then quantified again using the KAPA Library Quantification kit. Every immunoSEQ 96-well plate was sequenced on a separate single-read 150-cycle Illumina NextSeq 550 flow cell. In the paper's pipeline: Because only junctional sequences without quality scores were contained in the immunoSEQ output, filtering matching that applied to full-length reads could not be performed. To assign V/J genes and CDR3, sequences were annotated against IMGT germline references using PyIR, a Python wrapper for IgBLAST v1.9. Any read was removed if the V/J assignment was weak (E-value above 1e-6), the CDR3 was missing, or the read contained stop codons, out-of-frame junctions, or ambiguous translated residues. V3J clonotypes were defined as sequences sharing an identical inferred V gene, J gene, and CDR3 amino acid sequence. To compute the percentage overlap between repertoires, the number of shared unique clonotypes was divided by the size of the smaller repertoire. Three approaches were used to assess repertoire richness: RTK rarefaction, the Chao1 estimator, and Recon v2.1 estimates of unobserved clonotypes. TCRdb mirrors the immuneACCESS table, restricted to in-frame sequences. Some clones are absent from its copies; in checked studies, under half trace to an unresolved V gene, and the reason for the others is unknown. Clone size and the V and J calls come from that table; the DNA yielded D and trimming. This sample gives some 510,000 clones in total; approximately 85% of them show up just once. The ten biggest clones cover 10% to 15% of the sample.

Results and caveats for the whole study, not just this receptor: Because the study included a small number of donors, the genetic and exposure-history diversity represented was limited. Pairwise subsampling led to the expectation that sequencing depth would affect the degree of clonotype sharing among donors. Sampling was restricted to blood, and TCR repertoires in tissue are likely to differ from TCR repertoires in blood.

As for this clone: Its antigen is unknown. Per-base quality was not reported, and no clone a single base away is much larger than it.

Donors were healthy HIV-negative adults with no recently reported acute infections or vaccinations. Every donor was a Caucasian adult living in Nashville, Tennessee, USA. For unsorted samples, some 90 million PBMCs were counted and genomic DNA was extracted with the QIAamp DNA Blood Mini kit. Blood was collected by leukapheresis, and PBMCs were isolated by Ficoll-Histopaque density gradient centrifugation and then cryopreserved in liquid nitrogen vapor phase. What was sequenced was PBMCs. The TCR was taken from a woman in her thirties or forties in good health. Some clones in this sample may be carry-over from other donors' samples. The sequence links TRBV7-9 to TRBJ2-7, with TRBD1 tentatively as D gene (8 bases match). The DNA is as follows: TGTGCCAGCAGCTCAGGGGGCGGGAGACTATCCTACGAGCAGTACTTC. It specifies CASSSGGGRLSYEQYF.